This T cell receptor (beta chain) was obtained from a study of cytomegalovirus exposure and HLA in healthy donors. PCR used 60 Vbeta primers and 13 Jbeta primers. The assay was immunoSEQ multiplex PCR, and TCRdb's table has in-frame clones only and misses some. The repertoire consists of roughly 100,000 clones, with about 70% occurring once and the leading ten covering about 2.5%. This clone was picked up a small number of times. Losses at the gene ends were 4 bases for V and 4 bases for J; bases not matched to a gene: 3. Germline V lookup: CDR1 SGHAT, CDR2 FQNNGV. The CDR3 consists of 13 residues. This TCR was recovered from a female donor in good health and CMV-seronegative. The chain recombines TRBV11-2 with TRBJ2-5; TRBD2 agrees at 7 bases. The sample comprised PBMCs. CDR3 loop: CASSWGTTETQYF. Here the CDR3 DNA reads TGTGCCAGCAGCTGGGGGACTACAGAGACCCAGTACTTC.